This entry lists 25 T cell receptor beta chains sequenced from one sample in a study of spatial heterogeneity in lung cancer. The time point: sample taken at primary tumor resection. Study results and limitations: Mutation tallies in tumors tracked expanded intratumoral alpha and beta TCR counts.

These receptors lack a known antigen. In TCRdb, the 5' RACE reads were re-called with MiXCR into one record per CDR3 protein. The repertoire holds 20,000 to 25,000 distinct CDR3 sequences, with more than 4.5% as singletons. This specimen was lung tumor tissue, taken at surgery. These receptors all stem from a male donor with early-stage non-small cell lung cancer.

At least ten counts were recorded for this clonotype. The CDR3 protein is CASSRTASGTSNVEQFF. The DNA of the CDR3 is TGTGCCAGCAGTAGGACAGCTAGCGGCACGTCGAATGTTGAGCAGTTCTTC. The V gene is TRBV27, the J gene TRBJ2-1; TRBD2 might be the D (7 bases). CDR3 length: 17 residues. Germline V gene sequence: CDR1 MNHEY, CDR2 SMNVEV (reference sequence). The V end lost 5 bases, the J end lost 9 bases, and 26 bases lay between the germline ends.

In this sample, this clonotype turned up many times. The V gene is TRBV20-1, the J gene TRBJ2-7; 9 positions agree with TRBD2. This CDR3 region has 15 residues. CDR1 is DFQATT and CDR2 is SNEGSKA in the germline V gene (reference sequence). The trim removed 6 bases at V and 6 bases at J, leaving 15 bases unmatched. CDR3 coding DNA: TGCAGTGCCCACAGTCCTGCGGGAGGGTTCCGCGAGCAGTACTTC. Translated: CSAHSPAGGFREQYF.

This clonotype has a count of ten or more. The rearrangement uses TRBV5-5 and TRBJ2-1, with 7 positions matching TRBD2. CDR3 length equals 15 residues. CDR1 and CDR2 (germline): SGHKS, YYEKEE (reference sequence). The junction had 5 bases not matched to a gene; V was cut back by 1 base and J by 4 bases. As DNA, the CDR3 is TGTGCCAGCAGCTTGCTAACTAGCGCATACAATGAGCAGTTCTTC. Its translation: CASSLLTSAYNEQFF. Full variable domain (outside the CDR3, taken from reference TRBV5-5 and TRBJ2-1): DAGVTQSPTHLIKTRGQQVTLRCSPISGHKSVSWYQQVLGQGPQFIFQYYEKEERGRGNFPDRFSARQFPNYSSELNVNALLLGDSALYLCASSLLTSAYNEQFFGPGTRLTVL.

This clonotype was recorded many times. DNA for the CDR3: TGCGCCAGCAGCCAAGATCCTTCTAGCGGGGCCTTAGGAGATACGCAGTATTTT. Translation gives CASSQDPSSGALGDTQYF. This chain uses TRBV4-1 with TRBJ2-3; the match to TRBD2 covers 9 bases. Germline V gene sequence: CDR1 MGHRA, CDR2 YSYEKL. The trim removed 0 bases at V and 5 bases at J, leaving 12 bases unmatched. This CDR3 comprises 18 residues.

Many counts were recorded for this clonotype. The DNA for the CDR3 is TGTGCCAGCAGCTTGGGTAGGGGGCCCGGCTACGAGCAGTACTTC. Residues: CASSLGRGPGYEQYF. The V and J genes are TRBV5-4 and TRBJ2-7, with 7 bases identical to TRBD1. CDR1 and CDR2 from the germline V gene are SGHNT and YYREEE (reference sequence). The CDR3 extends over 15 amino acids. The J segment lost 3 bases and the V segment lost 0 bases, leaving 6 bases of the junction unmatched. The whole variable domain, remainder taken from reference TRBV5-4 and TRBJ2-7, is ETGVTQSPTHLIKTRGQQVTLRCSSQSGHNTVSWYQQALGQGPQFIFQYYREEENGRGNFPPRFSGLQFPNYSSELNVNALELDDSALYLCASSLGRGPGYEQYFGPGTRLTVT.

Concerning this clonotype itself: This may come from a read error, since a much larger clone is one base off. J is TRBJ2-3 and V is TRBV7-2; D gene uncertain. TRBJ1-5 explains the end of the DNA better; the J call may be wrong. CDR1 and CDR2 (germline): SGHTA, FQGNSA. This CDR3 contains 12 residues. Here the CDR3 DNA reads TGTGCCAGCAGCTTAGACAGCTATACGCAGCATTTT. It yields the protein CASSLDSYTQHF.

This clonotype came up a few times. J is TRBJ1-5 and V is TRBV24-1, with D possibly matching TRBD1 (5 bases). The CDR3 is 13 residues long. V was cut by 11 bases and J by 0 bases, with 10 bases left in between. Per the germline V gene, CDR1 is KGHDR and CDR2 is SFDVKD. In nucleotides, the CDR3 is TGTGCCAGCCAGGGTTTTAGCAATCAGCCCCAGCATTTT. This gives the protein CASQGFSNQPQHF.

There are many counts of this clonotype. This rearrangement joins TRBV6-5 to TRBJ2-1; D is ambiguous. CDR1 and CDR2 (germline): MNHEY, SVGAGI. Trimming pared 5 bases from V and 6 bases from J, leaving 17 bases between. This CDR3 has 15 residues. The CDR3 DNA reads TGTGCCAGCAGTCGTCCCGGTCAGACCCCCAATGAGCAGTTCTTC. Its translation is CASSRPGQTPNEQFF.

This clonotype occurred many times. The chain carries TRBV5-1 and TRBJ1-1, with D unresolved. V lost 9 bases to trimming and J lost 1 base, with 13 bases between them. CDR3 length: 13 amino acids. Per germline, CDR1 SGHRS and CDR2 YFSETQ. The chain's CDR3 is CATKGIGNTEAFF. The DNA for the CDR3 is TGCGCCACAAAAGGGATTGGGAACACTGAAGCTTTCTTT.

This clonotype was recorded many times. The V call is TRBV6-5, the J call TRBJ2-3, with 7 bases identical to TRBD1. This CDR3 has 13 amino acids. Germline loops: CDR1 MNHEY, CDR2 SVGAGI. V lost 5 bases and J lost 1; bases outside the gene matches: 0. CDR3 residues: CASSTGGTDTQYF. CDR3 nucleotide sequence: TGTGCCAGCAGTACAGGGGGCACAGATACGCAGTATTTT.

This clonotype appeared many times. The chain carries TRBV14 and TRBJ2-1, with TRBD2 matching 12 bases. Germline V gene lookup returns CDR1 SGHDN and CDR2 FVKESK. Unmatched junction bases numbered 5, after V lost 4 bases and J lost 4 bases. CDR3 length: 16 residues. CDR3 coding DNA: TGTGCCAGCAGCCGACTAGCGGGAGCCCAATACAATGAGCAGTTCTTC. Translating gives CASSRLAGAQYNEQFF.

This clonotype was seen at least ten times. This chain joins TRBV6-6 and TRBJ1-2, with a possible D match to TRBD1 (6 bases). V was trimmed by 9 bases and J by 5 bases, leaving 19 bases between them. Germline values: CDR1 MNHNY, CDR2 SVGAGI (reference sequence). CDR3 length: 14 amino acids. CDR3 in amino acids: CASGVTDRTYGYTF. Here the CDR3 DNA reads TGTGCCAGTGGGGTTACCGACAGGACATATGGCTACACCTTC.

The chain is built from TRBV6-1 and TRBJ2-3; D is unclear. The V and J ends lost 3 bases and 6 bases respectively, with 13 bases between them. CDR1 and CDR2 (germline): MNHNS, SASEGT. The CDR3 is 14 residues long. CDR3 DNA: TGTGCCAGCAGTGATGTCAACCCCGGGGATACGCAGTATTTT. Protein product: CASSDVNPGDTQYF.

By its share, this clonotype is medium-sized. This chain links TRBV10-2 with TRBJ2-1; D is possibly TRBD1 or TRBD2 (5 bases each). The CDR3 is 16 residues long. Germline CDR1 is WSHSY and CDR2 is SAAADI. V dropped 6 bases and J dropped 4 bases, with 19 bases sitting between them. The CDR3 is CASSPGTSLLYNEQFF. The DNA of the CDR3 is TGCGCCAGCAGCCCCGGGACGTCCCTTTTGTACAATGAGCAGTTCTTC.

This clonotype was seen repeatedly, ten times or more. This chain connects TRBV7-2 to TRBJ2-1, with D possibly being TRBD2 (5 bases). Looked up from germline, CDR1 is SGHTA and CDR2 is FQGNSA. V was cut by 1 base and J by 10 bases, with 11 bases left in between. This CDR3 has 13 residues. CDR3 sequence: CASSLVLAGEQFF. The CDR3 region has the DNA TGTGCCAGCAGCTTAGTCCTCGCGGGCGAGCAGTTCTTC.

In its sample, this clonotype was seen many times. This rearrangement joins TRBV20-1 to TRBJ2-7, with D hard to call. The CDR3 contains 14 residues. Germline V gene sequence: CDR1 DFQATT, CDR2 SNEGSKA (reference sequence). The V end lost 5 bases, the J end lost 2 bases, and 16 bases lay between the germline ends. CDR3: CSARATSGAYEQYF. In nucleotides, the CDR3 is TGCAGTGCTCGGGCGACATCCGGCGCCTACGAGCAGTACTTC.

This clonotype appeared many times. The V gene is TRBV28, the J gene TRBJ2-1, with 9 bases lining up with TRBD2. Germline trimming cut 5 bases from V and 2 bases from J; bases unmatched to any gene: 1. The CDR3 runs 14 residues. CDR1 and CDR2 (germline): MDHEN, SYDVKM. The CDR3 sequence: CASSGTSPYNEQFF. In DNA form, the CDR3 reads TGTGCCAGCAGTGGGACTAGCCCCTACAATGAGCAGTTCTTC.

This clonotype was observed many times. CDR3 in amino acids: CATSDLRGDRDSPLHF. CDR3 sequence (DNA): TGTGCCACCAGTGATTTGCGGGGGGACAGAGATTCACCCCTCCACTTT. This rearrangement joins TRBV24-1 to TRBJ1-6, with 7 bases lining up with TRBD1. The CDR3 runs 16 residues. Germline V lookup: CDR1 KGHDR, CDR2 SFDVKD. Unmatched junction bases numbered 6, after V lost 0 bases and J lost 8 bases.

This clonotype is medium-sized (0.01 to 0.1%) within its sample. The chain couples TRBV27 to TRBJ2-3, with 7 positions matching TRBD2. CDR3 length: 14 residues. V trimming: 5 bases; J trimming: 7 bases; junction bases outside the gene matches: 9. Per the germline V gene, CDR1 is MNHEY and CDR2 is SMNVEV (reference sequence). CDR3 in amino acids: CASSLTSYSNTQYF. DNA for the CDR3: TGTGCCAGCAGTCTGACTAGCTATTCAAATACGCAGTATTTT.

This clonotype was counted at least ten times. This rearrangement joins TRBV6-1 to TRBJ1-1; D is unclear. Trimming took 5 bases from V and 1 from J, leaving 8 bases between them. Germline values: CDR1 MNHNS, CDR2 SASEGT. This CDR3 comprises 13 residues. The DNA of the CDR3 is TGTGCCAGCAGTTTTCATACGAACACTGAAGCTTTCTTT. Protein sequence: CASSFHTNTEAFF.

This clonotype was seen a handful of times. The CDR3 region has the DNA TGTGCCAGCAGCTTAAGAGGGAAGCAGTACTTC. It yields the protein CASSLRGKQYF. J is TRBJ2-7 and V is TRBV7-2, with D possibly being TRBD2 (5 bases). Germline V gene sequence: CDR1 SGHTA, CDR2 FQGNSA. The length of the CDR3 is 11 residues. V was trimmed by 2 bases and J by 8 bases, leaving 7 bases between them.

This clonotype was seen at least ten times. V is TRBV10-3 and J is TRBJ2-3, with a tentative D call TRBD2 (5 bases). V gave up 6 bases and J gave up 7 bases, with 14 bases separating them. This CDR3 has 13 residues. The germline CDR1 and CDR2 sequences are ENHRY and SYGVKD. CDR3 loop: CAIRESSGNTQYF. The CDR3, as DNA: TGTGCCATCAGAGAAAGTTCCGGGAATACGCAGTATTTT.

This clonotype was seen ten or more times. The rearrangement joins TRBV4-2 to TRBJ1-6; D unresolved. From germline, CDR1 is LGHNA and CDR2 YNFKEQ. V lost 0 bases, J lost 8 bases, and 8 bases lay in between. The CDR3 runs 14 residues. CDR3: CASSQEATDSPLHF. The CDR3 region has the DNA TGTGCCAGCAGCCAAGAAGCAACAGATTCACCCCTCCACTTT.

This clonotype was detected many times. The rearrangement links TRBV4-2 to TRBJ1-1; 7 bases line up with TRBD1. From germline, CDR1 is LGHNA and CDR2 YNFKEQ. The CDR3 runs to 15 residues. Losses at the gene ends were 3 bases for V and 4 bases for J; bases not matched to a gene: 8. The CDR3 DNA is TGTGCCAGCAGCCACCCAGACAGGGAGGGCACTGAAGCTTTCTTT. Translated: CASSHPDREGTEAFF.

The sample holds many counts of this clonotype. The rearrangement joins TRBV7-9 to TRBJ2-7; D is perhaps TRBD1 (7 bases). V shed 8 bases and J shed 3 bases, with 17 bases lying between them. Germline CDR1 SEHNR, CDR2 FQNEAQ (reference sequence). The CDR3 covers 14 residues. The CDR3 protein is CASGKGGQSYEQYF. CDR3 nucleotides: TGTGCCAGCGGCAAGGGGGGACAGAGCTACGAGCAGTACTTC.